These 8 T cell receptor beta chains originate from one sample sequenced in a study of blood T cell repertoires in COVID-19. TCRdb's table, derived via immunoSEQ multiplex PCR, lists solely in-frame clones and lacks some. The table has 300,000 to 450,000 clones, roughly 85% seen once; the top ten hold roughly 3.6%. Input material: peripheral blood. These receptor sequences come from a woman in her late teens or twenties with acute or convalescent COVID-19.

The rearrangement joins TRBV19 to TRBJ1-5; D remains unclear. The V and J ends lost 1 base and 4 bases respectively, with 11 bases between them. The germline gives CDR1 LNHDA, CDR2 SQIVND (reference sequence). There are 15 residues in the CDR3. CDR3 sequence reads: CASSIGSSVNQPQHF. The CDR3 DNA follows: TGTGCCAGTAGTATAGGTTCGTCAGTGAATCAGCCCCAGCATTTT.

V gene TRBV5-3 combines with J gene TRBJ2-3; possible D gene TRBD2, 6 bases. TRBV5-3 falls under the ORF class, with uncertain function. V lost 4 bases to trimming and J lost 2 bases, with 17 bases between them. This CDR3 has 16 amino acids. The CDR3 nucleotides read TGTGCCAGAAGCCTCCTCGGGACTTCCCACACAGATACGCAGTATTTT. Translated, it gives CARSLLGTSHTDTQYF.

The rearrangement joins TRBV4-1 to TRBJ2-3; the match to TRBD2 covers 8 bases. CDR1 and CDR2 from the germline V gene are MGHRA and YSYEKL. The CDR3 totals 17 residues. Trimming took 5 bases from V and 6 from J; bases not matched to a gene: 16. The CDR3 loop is CASSATPPGTREDTQYF. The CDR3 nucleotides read TGCGCCAGCAGCGCAACCCCCCCCGGGACTAGGGAGGATACGCAGTATTTT.

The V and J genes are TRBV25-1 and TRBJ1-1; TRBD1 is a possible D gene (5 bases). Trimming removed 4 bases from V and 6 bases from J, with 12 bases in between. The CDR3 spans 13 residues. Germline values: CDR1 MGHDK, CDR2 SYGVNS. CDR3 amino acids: CASSGFQGAEAFF. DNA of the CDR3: TGTGCCAGCAGTGGGTTCCAGGGCGCTGAAGCTTTCTTT. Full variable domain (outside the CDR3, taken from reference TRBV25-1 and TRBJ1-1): EADIYQTPRYLVIGTGKKITLECSQTMGHDKMYWYQQDPGMELHLIHYSYGVNSTEKGDLSSESTVSRIRTEHFPLTLESARPSHTSQYLCASSGFQGAEAFFGQGTRLTVV.

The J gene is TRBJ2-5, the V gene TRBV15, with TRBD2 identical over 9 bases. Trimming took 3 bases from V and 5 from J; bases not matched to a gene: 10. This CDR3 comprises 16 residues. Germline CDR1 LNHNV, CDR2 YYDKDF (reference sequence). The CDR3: CATSRTSGPRSETQYF. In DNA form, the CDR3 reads TGTGCCACCAGCAGGACTAGCGGACCCCGATCGGAGACCCAGTACTTC.

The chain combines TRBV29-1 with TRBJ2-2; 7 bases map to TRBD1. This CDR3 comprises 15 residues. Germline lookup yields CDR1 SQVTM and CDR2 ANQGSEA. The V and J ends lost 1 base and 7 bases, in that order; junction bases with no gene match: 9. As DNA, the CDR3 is TGCAGCGTTGAAGCCTCGACAGGGTTCGGCGGGGAGCTGTTTTTT. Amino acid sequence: CSVEASTGFGGELFF.

In DNA form, the CDR3 reads TGTGCCAGCAGCATCGGGACAAGACGCACTGAAGCTTTCTTT. It encodes CASSIGTRRTEAFF. The genes are TRBV6-5 and TRBJ1-1; TRBD1 is a possible D gene (6 bases). Trimming stripped 6 bases from V and 4 bases from J, with 15 bases between. The germline V gene has CDR1 MNHEY and CDR2 SVGAGI. The CDR3 covers 14 residues.

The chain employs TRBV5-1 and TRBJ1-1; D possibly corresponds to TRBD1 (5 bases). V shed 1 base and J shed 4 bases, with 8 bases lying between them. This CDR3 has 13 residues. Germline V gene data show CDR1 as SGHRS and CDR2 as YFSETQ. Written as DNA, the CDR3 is TGCGCCAGCAGCTTGAGAAGGGGCACTGAAGCTTTCTTT. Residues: CASSLRRGTEAFF.